These T cell receptor beta chains were read from a single sample in a study of blood T cells in healthy people across ages. TCRdb independently ran MiXCR on the 5' RACE reads; one entry per CDR3 protein. The data hold approximately 800,000 distinct CDR3 sequences, with 25% observed a single time. This sample also belongs to another study, concerning T cells of mothers and their children.

Sequencing was performed on blood. The receptors stem from a boy younger than 18 in good health. Each CDR3 is given with its conserved first and last residue. The D gene is left open where the match is weak.

v_gene: TRBV2; j_gene: TRBJ1-5; d_gene: .; CDR3aa: CASSGRVDQPQHF
v_gene: TRBV12-3/TRBV12-4; j_gene: TRBJ2-4; d_gene: .; CDR3aa: CASSSWGVSKNIQYF
v_gene: TRBV29-1; j_gene: TRBJ2-3; d_gene: .; CDR3aa: CSVEDLSSSTDTQYF
v_gene: TRBV4-1; j_gene: TRBJ2-5; d_gene: TRBD2; CDR3aa: CASSQGGLAAPPRETQYF
v_gene: TRBV6-4; j_gene: .; d_gene: TRBD2; CDR3aa: CASSESGGQGETQYF
v_gene: TRBV2; j_gene: TRBJ2-7; d_gene: .; CDR3aa: CASRYDRTSYEQYF
v_gene: TRBV29-1; j_gene: TRBJ1-1; d_gene: TRBD1; CDR3aa: CSVDTGEAEAFF
v_gene: TRBV15; j_gene: TRBJ1-1; d_gene: .; CDR3aa: CATSRGSGSQTEAFF
v_gene: TRBV25-1; j_gene: TRBJ2-5; d_gene: .; CDR3aa: CASSEFGGLQETQYF
v_gene: TRBV12-3/TRBV12-4; j_gene: TRBJ2-3; d_gene: TRBD2; CDR3aa: CASSLTGGGSDTQYF
v_gene: TRBV20-1; j_gene: TRBJ2-5; d_gene: .; CDR3aa: CSARVPGQGSGETQYF
v_gene: TRBV19; j_gene: TRBJ1-1; d_gene: .; CDR3aa: CASSITWNTEAFF
v_gene: TRBV15; j_gene: TRBJ1-6; d_gene: .; CDR3aa: CATSRVKQVFDSPLHF
v_gene: TRBV6-5; j_gene: TRBJ1-2; d_gene: .; CDR3aa: CASSYASNYGYTF
v_gene: TRBV4-3; j_gene: TRBJ2-7; d_gene: TRBD1; CDR3aa: CASSQDRVGGLYEQYF
v_gene: TRBV5-1; j_gene: TRBJ2-5; d_gene: .; CDR3aa: CASSPYREETQYF
v_gene: TRBV2; j_gene: TRBJ1-4; d_gene: .; CDR3aa: CAGMTGGRNEKLFF
v_gene: TRBV4-2; j_gene: TRBJ2-7; d_gene: .; CDR3aa: CASSQDSGVYEQYF
v_gene: TRBV4-3; j_gene: TRBJ2-2; d_gene: TRBD1; CDR3aa: CASSQDHRGTGELFF
v_gene: TRBV12-3/TRBV12-4; j_gene: TRBJ2-5; d_gene: .; CDR3aa: CASSFGVGATQYF
v_gene: TRBV28; j_gene: TRBJ2-5; d_gene: .; CDR3aa: CASITRAMEYF
v_gene: TRBV12-3/TRBV12-4; j_gene: TRBJ1-2; d_gene: .; CDR3aa: CASSLTHRSGYTF
v_gene: TRBV29-1; j_gene: TRBJ2-7; d_gene: TRBD1; CDR3aa: CSVEKADRETYEQYF
v_gene: TRBV4-2; j_gene: TRBJ2-5; d_gene: TRBD2; CDR3aa: CASSPTEAGGGETQYF